Below, 22 T cell receptor beta chains from the same sample are listed, as sequenced in a study of blood T cell repertoires in COVID-19. The method was immunoSEQ multiplex PCR; TCRdb's version includes in-frame clones alone and lacks a portion of them. The sample lists hundreds of thousands of clones, 70% to 90% seen once, with 5.1% in the top ten. Sequenced material: peripheral blood. These receptors originate from a man between 45 and 60 years old with active or convalescent COVID-19.

The chain links TRBV9 to TRBJ2-1; D may be TRBD2 (6 bases). CDR1 is SGDLS and CDR2 is YYNGEE in the germline V gene. The CDR3 is 16 residues long. Trimming left V 4 bases short and J 4 bases short, with 18 bases between. As DNA, the CDR3 is TGTGCCAGCAGCCCCCGTGGGGGGACCCCTTACAATGAGCAGTTCTTC. Translated: CASSPRGGTPYNEQFF.

This chain connects TRBV28 to TRBJ2-7; 7 nucleotides match TRBD1. In germline, CDR1 is MDHEN, CDR2 SYDVKM. This CDR3 region has 16 residues. After removal of 4 bases from V and 2 bases from J, the junction contained 11 bases not matched to a gene. The CDR3 loop is CASSSPGTANPYEQYF. The CDR3 bases are TGTGCCAGCAGTTCTCCCGGGACAGCAAACCCCTACGAGCAGTACTTC.

This chain connects TRBV28 to TRBJ1-1; weak D call: TRBD1 (5 bases). Germline CDR1 is MDHEN and CDR2 is SYDVKM. The CDR3 consists of 12 residues. Between the trimmed V and J ends, which lost 7 bases and 8 bases, there was a span of 14 bases. The CDR3 is CASTQLGGEAFF. The CDR3 DNA reads as TGTGCCAGCACCCAACTGGGGGGAGAAGCTTTCTTT. The full variable domain, completed using reference TRBV28 and TRBJ1-1, is DVKVTQSSRYLVKRTGEKVFLECVQDMDHENMFWYRQDPGLGLRLIYFSYDVKMKEKGDIPEGYSVSREKKERFSLILESASTNQTSMYLCASTQLGGEAFFGQGTRLTVV.

The chain joins TRBV7-2 to TRBJ1-4; D is possibly TRBD1 (5 bases). Trimming shortened V by 1 base and J by 5 bases, and 11 bases separated the two germline ends. CDR3 length equals 15 residues. CDR1 and CDR2 from the germline V gene are SGHTA and FQGNSA. The CDR3 protein is CASSLGGSPNEKLFF. For the CDR3, the DNA is TGTGCCAGCAGCTTAGGGGGCAGCCCAAATGAAAAACTGTTTTTT.

This chain connects TRBV6-5 to TRBJ1-1; possibly TRBD1 for D (5 bases). CDR1 MNHEY and CDR2 SVGAGI come from the germline V gene. V lost 5 bases, J lost 2 bases, and 12 bases lay in between. The CDR3 is 14 residues long. As DNA, the CDR3 is TGTGCCAGCAGTAAACCGGGACTTAACACTGAAGCTTTCTTT. Translating gives CASSKPGLNTEAFF.

The rearrangement uses TRBV10-3 and TRBJ2-1, with D possibly being TRBD2 (6 bases). V shed 0 bases and J shed 2 bases, with 14 bases lying between them. This CDR3 is 17 amino acids long. The germline V gene encodes CDR1 ENHRY and CDR2 SYGVKD. The CDR3 DNA sequence: TGTGCCATCAGTGAGTCGGTCGAGACTAGAGCCTACAATGAGCAGTTCTTC. Its translation is CAISESVETRAYNEQFF.

This chain links TRBV19 with TRBJ1-3; weak D call: TRBD1 (5 bases). Trimming left V 4 bases short and J 4 bases short, with 11 bases between. Germline values: CDR1 LNHDA, CDR2 SQIVND (reference sequence). CDR3 length: 14 amino acids. As DNA, the CDR3 is TGTGCCAGTAGTACGCAGGGCTCCGGAAACACCATATATTTT. Amino acids: CASSTQGSGNTIYF.

The rearrangement links TRBV7-9 to TRBJ2-2, with 7 bases aligning to TRBD1. CDR1 and CDR2 (germline): SEHNR, FQNEAQ (reference sequence). With 0 bases clipped from V and 4 bases from J, the junction kept 5 bases outside the gene matches. CDR3 length: 16 residues. This CDR3 is CASSLAGGASTGELFF. The CDR3 region has the DNA TGTGCCAGCAGCTTAGCAGGGGGCGCGAGCACCGGGGAGCTGTTTTTT.

About this clone itself: Distinct nucleotide sequences in the sample also encode this CDR3. CDR3 nucleotides: TGCGCCAGCAGCTTGGCCGGGGCAGATACGCAGTATTTT. It yields the protein CASSLAGADTQYF. This sequence joins TRBV5-1 and TRBJ2-3; maybe TRBD2 (5 bases). Germline V gene data show CDR1 as SGHRS and CDR2 as YFSETQ. The CDR3 is made up of 13 amino acids. The V end lost 0 bases, the J end lost 4 bases, and 6 bases lay between the germline ends.

A single count supports this clone. J is TRBJ1-1 and V is TRBV14; no reliable D call. V lost 4 bases and J lost 1, with 10 bases in between. CDR1 and CDR2 from the germline V gene are SGHDN and FVKESK. CDR3 length: 14 residues. The CDR3 DNA is TGTGCCAGCAGCCCAAGAGGAGGGAACACTGAAGCTTTCTTT. Translation: CASSPRGGNTEAFF.

The V call is TRBV6-5, the J call TRBJ2-5; 10 bases are a match to TRBD1. CDR1 is MNHEY, CDR2 SVGAGI, per germline. J lost 5 bases, V lost 6 bases, and 6 bases had no gene match. CDR3 size: 14 residues. The CDR3 loop reads CASRPWGQGETQYF. DNA for the CDR3: TGTGCCAGCAGACCTTGGGGACAGGGGGAGACCCAGTACTTC.

V is TRBV5-1 and J is TRBJ2-7, with unresolved D. The CDR3 contains 13 residues. The germline CDR1 and CDR2 sequences are SGHRS and YFSETQ. V lost 3 bases and J 3 bases, leaving 10 bases between the germline ends. CDR3 sequence: CASSSSSYYEQYF. DNA for the CDR3: TGCGCCAGCAGCTCCTCTTCTTACTACGAGCAGTACTTC.

V and J are TRBV6-6 and TRBJ1-5; the D gene is possibly TRBD1 (5 bases). Germline-derived CDR1 and CDR2 are MNHNY and SVGAGI (reference sequence). The CDR3 loop spans 14 amino acids. V was shortened by 4 bases and J by 5 bases, with 12 bases between the two germline ends. For the CDR3, the DNA is TGTGCCAGCAGTTCTACGGGGGGTTATCAGCCCCAGCATTTT. It encodes CASSSTGGYQPQHF.

This chain links TRBV27 with TRBJ1-2; TRBD1 matches 9 bases. The CDR3 covers 12 residues. J lost 8 bases, V lost 4 bases, and 2 bases had no gene match. Looked up from germline, CDR1 is MNHEY and CDR2 is SMNVEV (reference sequence). The CDR3 protein is CASSSTGGGYTF. CDR3 DNA sequence: TGTGCCAGCAGTTCGACAGGGGGAGGCTACACCTTC.

The V and J genes are TRBV2 and TRBJ2-1, with a weak D call TRBD1 (5 bases). This CDR3 spans 13 amino acids. V lost 7 bases and J lost 4, with 11 bases in between. Germline lookup yields CDR1 SNHLY and CDR2 FYNNEI. The CDR3 DNA follows: TGTGCCAGCACCCTCGACAGATACAATGAGCAGTTCTTC. This translates into CASTLDRYNEQFF.

The chain uses TRBV3-1 (or the pseudogene TRBV3-2) and TRBJ2-5, with 13 bases fitting TRBD2. CDR1 LGHDT and CDR2 YNNKEL come from the germline V gene (reference sequence). The CDR3 runs 16 residues. Trimming took 4 bases from V and 2 from J; bases not matched to a gene: 4. In nucleotides, the CDR3 is TGTGCCAGCAGCCTACTAGCGGGAGGGTTACAAGAGACCCAGTACTTC. As protein: CASSLLAGGLQETQYF.

The rearrangement uses TRBV5-1 and TRBJ1-3, with D tentatively TRBD1 (5 bases). Germline loops: CDR1 SGHRS, CDR2 YFSETQ. Trimming shortened V by 2 bases and J by 2 bases, and 11 bases separated the two germline ends. CDR3 length: 15 amino acids. The CDR3 DNA follows: TGCGCCAGCAGCTTTGCTGGGGCGGCTGGAAACACCATATATTTT. Amino acid sequence: CASSFAGAAGNTIYF.

V usage is TRBV12-5 and J usage is TRBJ2-7, with D perhaps matching TRBD2 (7 bases). CDR1 is LGHNT, CDR2 FRNRAP, per germline. This CDR3 contains 17 residues. The V and J ends lost 0 bases and 3 bases respectively, with 18 bases between them. Written as DNA, the CDR3 is TGTGCTAGTGGTTTGGTTATAACTGGGGGGGGCAACTACGAGCAGTACTTC. Its translation: CASGLVITGGGNYEQYF.

This chain joins TRBV3-1 (or the pseudogene TRBV3-2) and TRBJ1-2, with 8 bases identical to TRBD1. The CDR3 length is 14 residues. V was pared by 2 bases and J by 3 bases, with 2 bases of the junction left unmatched. CDR1 is LGHDT and CDR2 is YNNKEL in the germline V gene (reference sequence). CDR3 in amino acids: CASSQPDRDYGYTF. CDR3 sequence (DNA): TGTGCCAGCAGCCAACCGGACAGGGACTATGGCTACACCTTC.

The V call is TRBV7-2, the J call TRBJ2-7, with 7 positions matching TRBD1. CDR3 length: 14 residues. CDR1 SGHTA and CDR2 FQGNSA come from the germline V gene. V dropped 4 bases and J dropped 3; count of bases not matched to a gene: 6. CDR3 residues: CASSSYRGGYEQYF. DNA of the CDR3: TGTGCCAGCAGCTCGTACAGGGGCGGCTACGAGCAGTACTTC. Complete variable domain (other parts from reference TRBV7-2 and TRBJ2-7): GAGVSQSPSNKVTEKGKDVELRCDPISGHTALYWYRQSLGQGLEFLIYFQGNSAPDKSGLPSDRFSAERTGGSVSTLTIQRTQQEDSAVYLCASSSYRGGYEQYFGPGTRLTVT.

The chain joins TRBV5-1 to TRBJ1-3; tentatively, D is TRBD1 (5 bases). The germline V and J ends were trimmed by 0 bases and 0 bases, with 7 bases remaining between them. This CDR3 is built from 15 residues. CDR1 SGHRS and CDR2 YFSETQ come from the germline V gene. CDR3 DNA sequence: TGCGCCAGCAGCTTGGGGGGCCTCTCTGGAAACACCATATATTTT. It specifies CASSLGGLSGNTIYF.

The chain combines TRBV19 with TRBJ1-2, with D maybe TRBD1 (5 bases). The V end lost 5 bases, the J end lost 6 bases, and 22 bases lay between the germline ends. The CDR3 covers 16 residues. Germline V CDR1 and CDR2: LNHDA, SQIVND (reference sequence). In DNA, the CDR3 is TGTGCCAGTAGTTATTCCGGGGGGGGAACAGTCGATGGCTACACCTTC. Its translation: CASSYSGGGTVDGYTF.